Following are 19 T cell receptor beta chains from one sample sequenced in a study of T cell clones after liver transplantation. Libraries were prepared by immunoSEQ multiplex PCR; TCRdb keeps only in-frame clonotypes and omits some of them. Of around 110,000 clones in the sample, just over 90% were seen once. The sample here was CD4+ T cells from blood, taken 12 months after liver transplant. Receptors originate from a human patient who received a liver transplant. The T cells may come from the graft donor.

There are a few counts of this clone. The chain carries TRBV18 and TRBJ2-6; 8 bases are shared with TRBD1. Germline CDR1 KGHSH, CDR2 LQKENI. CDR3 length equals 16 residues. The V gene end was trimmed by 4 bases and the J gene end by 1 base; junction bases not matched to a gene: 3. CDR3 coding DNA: TGTGCCAGCTCACGCACAGGGGGTTCTGGGGCCAACGTCCTGACTTTC. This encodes CASSRTGGSGANVLTF.

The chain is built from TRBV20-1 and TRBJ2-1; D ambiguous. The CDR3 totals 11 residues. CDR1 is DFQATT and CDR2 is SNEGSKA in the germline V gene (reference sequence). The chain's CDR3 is CGSLYWDEQFF. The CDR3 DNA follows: TGCGGCAGCCTATATTGGGATGAGCAGTTCTTC.

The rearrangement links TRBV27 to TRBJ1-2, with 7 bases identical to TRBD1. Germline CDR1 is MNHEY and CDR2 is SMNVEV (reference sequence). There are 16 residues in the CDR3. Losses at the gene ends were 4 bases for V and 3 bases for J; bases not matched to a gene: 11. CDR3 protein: CASSSLQGIVHYGYTF. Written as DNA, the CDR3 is TGTGCCAGCAGTTCGTTACAGGGGATTGTTCACTATGGCTACACCTTC.

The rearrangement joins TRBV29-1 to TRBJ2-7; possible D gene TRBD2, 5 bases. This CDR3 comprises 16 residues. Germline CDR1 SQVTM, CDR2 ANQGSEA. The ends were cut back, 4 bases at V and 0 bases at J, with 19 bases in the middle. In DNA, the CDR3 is TGCAGCGTTGCTCAGTCTGCTAGCAGACCCTCCTACGAGCAGTACTTC. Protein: CSVAQSASRPSYEQYF.

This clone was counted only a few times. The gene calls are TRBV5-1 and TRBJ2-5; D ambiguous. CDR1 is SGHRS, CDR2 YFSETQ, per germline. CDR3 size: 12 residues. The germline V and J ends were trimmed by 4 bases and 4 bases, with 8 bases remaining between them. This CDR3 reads CASSLSGETQYF. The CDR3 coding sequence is TGCGCCAGCAGCCTCTCAGGAGAGACCCAGTACTTC.

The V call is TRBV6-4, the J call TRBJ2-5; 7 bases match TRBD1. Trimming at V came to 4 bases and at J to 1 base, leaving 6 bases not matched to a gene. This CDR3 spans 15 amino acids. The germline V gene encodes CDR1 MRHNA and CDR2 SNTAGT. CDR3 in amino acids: CASSATGDGQETQYF. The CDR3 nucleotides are TGTGCCAGCAGTGCCACAGGGGATGGCCAAGAGACCCAGTACTTC.

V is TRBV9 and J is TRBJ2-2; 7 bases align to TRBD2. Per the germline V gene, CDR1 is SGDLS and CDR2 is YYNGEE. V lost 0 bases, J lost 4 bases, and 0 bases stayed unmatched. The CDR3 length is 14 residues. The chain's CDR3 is CASSVASGTGELFF. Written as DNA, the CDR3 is TGTGCCAGCAGCGTAGCTAGCGGCACCGGGGAGCTGTTTTTT.

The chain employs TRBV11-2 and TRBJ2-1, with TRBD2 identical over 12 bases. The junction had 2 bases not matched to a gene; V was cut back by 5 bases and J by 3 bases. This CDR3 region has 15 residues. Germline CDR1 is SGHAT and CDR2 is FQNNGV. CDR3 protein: CASSPSGRVYNEQFF. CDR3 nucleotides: TGTGCCAGCAGCCCTAGCGGGAGGGTCTACAATGAGCAGTTCTTC.

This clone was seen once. The CDR3 region is CAGGRTEAFF. CDR3 bases: TGTGCCGGGGGACGCACTGAAGCTTTCTTT. The rearrangement links TRBV6-4 to TRBJ1-1; D is perhaps TRBD1 (5 bases). Trimming shortened V by 11 bases and J by 4 bases, and 8 bases separated the two germline ends. The CDR3 has 10 amino acids. Germline lookup yields CDR1 MRHNA and CDR2 SNTAGT.

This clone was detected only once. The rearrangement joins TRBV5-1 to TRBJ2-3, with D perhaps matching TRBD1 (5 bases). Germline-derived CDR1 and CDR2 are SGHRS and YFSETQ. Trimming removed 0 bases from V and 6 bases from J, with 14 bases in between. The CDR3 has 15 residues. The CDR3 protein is CASSLVYRAGDTQYF. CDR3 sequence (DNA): TGCGCCAGCAGCTTGGTCTATCGAGCAGGGGATACGCAGTATTTT.

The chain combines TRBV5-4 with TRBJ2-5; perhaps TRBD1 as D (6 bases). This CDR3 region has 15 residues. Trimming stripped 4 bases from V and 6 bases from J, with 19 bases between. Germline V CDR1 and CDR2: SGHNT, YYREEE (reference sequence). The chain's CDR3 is CASSHRKGELKTQYF. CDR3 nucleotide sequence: TGTGCCAGCAGCCACCGGAAGGGGGAGTTGAAGACCCAGTACTTC. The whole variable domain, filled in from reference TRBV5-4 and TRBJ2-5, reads ETGVTQSPTHLIKTRGQQVTLRCSSQSGHNTVSWYQQALGQGPQFIFQYYREEENGRGNFPPRFSGLQFPNYSSELNVNALELDDSALYLCASSHRKGELKTQYFGPGTRLLVL.

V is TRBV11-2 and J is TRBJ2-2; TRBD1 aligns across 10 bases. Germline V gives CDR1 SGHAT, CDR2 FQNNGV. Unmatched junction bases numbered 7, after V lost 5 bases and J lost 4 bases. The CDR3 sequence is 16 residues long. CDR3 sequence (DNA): TGTGCCAGCAGCACTCGACAGGGGGCTAGCACCGGGGAGCTGTTTTTT. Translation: CASSTRQGASTGELFF.

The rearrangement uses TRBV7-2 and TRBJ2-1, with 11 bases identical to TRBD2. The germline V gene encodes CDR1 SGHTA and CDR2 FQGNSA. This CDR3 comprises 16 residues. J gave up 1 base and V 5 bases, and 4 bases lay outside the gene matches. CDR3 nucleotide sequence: TGTGCCAGCAGCGCGTCTAGCGGGAGGTCCTACAATGAGCAGTTCTTC. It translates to CASSASSGRSYNEQFF.

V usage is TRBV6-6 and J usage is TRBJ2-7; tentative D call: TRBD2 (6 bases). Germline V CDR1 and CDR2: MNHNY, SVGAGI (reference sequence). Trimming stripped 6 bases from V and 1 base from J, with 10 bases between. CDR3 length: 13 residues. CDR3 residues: CASSTGGSYEQYF. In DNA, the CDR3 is TGTGCCAGCAGCACCGGGGGATCCTACGAGCAGTACTTC.

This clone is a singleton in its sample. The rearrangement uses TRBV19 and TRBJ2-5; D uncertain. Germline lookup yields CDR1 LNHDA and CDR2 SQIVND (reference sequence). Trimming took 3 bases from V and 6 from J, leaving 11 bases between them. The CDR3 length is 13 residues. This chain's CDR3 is CASSIGGSKTQYF. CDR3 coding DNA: TGTGCCAGTAGTATCGGCGGAAGTAAGACCCAGTACTTC.

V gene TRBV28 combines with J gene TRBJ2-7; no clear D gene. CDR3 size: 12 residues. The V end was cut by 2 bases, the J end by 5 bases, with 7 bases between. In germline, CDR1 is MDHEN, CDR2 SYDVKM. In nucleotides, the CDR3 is TGTGCCAGCAGTTTACCCGCTGACGAGCAGTACTTC. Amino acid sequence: CASSLPADEQYF. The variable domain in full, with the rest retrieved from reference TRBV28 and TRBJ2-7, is DVKVTQSSRYLVKRTGEKVFLECVQDMDHENMFWYRQDPGLGLRLIYFSYDVKMKEKGDIPEGYSVSREKKERFSLILESASTNQTSMYLCASSLPADEQYFGPGTRLTVT.

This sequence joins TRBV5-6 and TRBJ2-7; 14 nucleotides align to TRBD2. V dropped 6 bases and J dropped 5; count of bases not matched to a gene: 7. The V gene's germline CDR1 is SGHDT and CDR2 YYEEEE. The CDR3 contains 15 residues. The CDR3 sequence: CASTTGTSGSHEQYF. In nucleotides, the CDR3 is TGTGCCAGCACCACCGGGACTAGCGGGAGTCACGAGCAGTACTTC.

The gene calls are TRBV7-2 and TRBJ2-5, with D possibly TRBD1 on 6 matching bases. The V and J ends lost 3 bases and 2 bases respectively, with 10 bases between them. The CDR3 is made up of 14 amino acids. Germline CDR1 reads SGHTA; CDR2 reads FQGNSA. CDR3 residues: CASSFYREQETQYF. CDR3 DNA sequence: TGTGCCAGCAGCTTCTACAGGGAACAAGAGACCCAGTACTTC.

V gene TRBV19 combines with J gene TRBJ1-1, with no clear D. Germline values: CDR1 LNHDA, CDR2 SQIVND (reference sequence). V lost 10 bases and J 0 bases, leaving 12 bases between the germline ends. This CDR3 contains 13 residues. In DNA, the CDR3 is TGTGCCACTTCGCAAGTGGTGAACACTGAAGCTTTCTTT. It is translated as CATSQVVNTEAFF. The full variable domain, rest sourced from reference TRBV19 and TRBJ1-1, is DGGITQSPKYLFRKEGQNVTLSCEQNLNHDAMYWYRQDPGQGLRLIYYSQIVNDFQKGDIAEGYSVSREKKESFPLTVTSAQKNPTAFYLCATSQVVNTEAFFGQGTRLTVV.